This note documents a single TCR beta chain sequence. Its specificity is unknown. The treatment here: oral pan-JAK inhibitor, 5-10 mg twice daily. This entry comes from a study of CD8+ T cells in alopecia areata. General study points: Lesional scalp, notably in alopecia totalis/universalis, had clonality above that of normal scalp.

The CDR3 consists of 14 residues. From germline, CDR1 is MNHEY and CDR2 SMNVEV (reference sequence). After removal of 4 bases from V and 10 bases from J, the junction contained 6 bases not matched to a gene. As the sequencing template, cDNA was produced by extracting RNA and reverse transcribing it. Repertoires were generated with immunoSEQ multiplex PCR, while TCRdb's copy carries only in-frame clones and drops some. The sample lists 150,000 to 200,000 clones, under 80% occurring once. The TCR comes from a human donor with alopecia areata. Sequences were derived from CD4+ T cells sorted from blood, sampled between weeks 47 and 50, from a patient treated with tofacitinib. The chain joins TRBV27 to TRBJ1-6, with 8 bases matching TRBD1. This CDR3 reads CASSSGTGISPLHF. The CDR3 coding sequence is TGTGCCAGCAGTTCGGGGACAGGAATATCACCCCTCCACTTT.